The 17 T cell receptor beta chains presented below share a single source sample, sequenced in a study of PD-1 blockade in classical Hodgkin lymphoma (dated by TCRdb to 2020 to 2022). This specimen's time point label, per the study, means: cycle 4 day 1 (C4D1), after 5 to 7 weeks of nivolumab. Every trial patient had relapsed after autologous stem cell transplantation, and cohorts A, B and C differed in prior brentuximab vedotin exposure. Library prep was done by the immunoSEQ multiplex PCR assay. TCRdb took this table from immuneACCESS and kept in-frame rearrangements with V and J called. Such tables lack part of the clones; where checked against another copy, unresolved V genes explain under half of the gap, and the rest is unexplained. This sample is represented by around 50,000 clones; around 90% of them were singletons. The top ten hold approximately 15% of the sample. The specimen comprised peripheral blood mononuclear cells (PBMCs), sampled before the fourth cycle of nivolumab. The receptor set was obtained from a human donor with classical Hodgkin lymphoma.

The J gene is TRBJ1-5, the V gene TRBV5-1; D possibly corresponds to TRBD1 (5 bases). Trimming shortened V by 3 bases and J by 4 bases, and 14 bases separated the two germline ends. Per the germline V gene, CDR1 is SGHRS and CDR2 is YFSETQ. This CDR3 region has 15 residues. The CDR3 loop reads CASSWAGSPNQPQHF. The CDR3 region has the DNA TGCGCCAGCAGCTGGGCAGGGTCCCCAAATCAGCCCCAGCATTTT.

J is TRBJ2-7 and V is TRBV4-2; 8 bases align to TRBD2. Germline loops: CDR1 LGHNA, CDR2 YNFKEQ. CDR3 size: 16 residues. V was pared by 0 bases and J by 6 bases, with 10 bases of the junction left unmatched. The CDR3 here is CASSQDRPGGPGEQYF. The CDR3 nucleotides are TGTGCCAGCAGCCAAGATAGGCCGGGAGGGCCAGGCGAGCAGTACTTC.

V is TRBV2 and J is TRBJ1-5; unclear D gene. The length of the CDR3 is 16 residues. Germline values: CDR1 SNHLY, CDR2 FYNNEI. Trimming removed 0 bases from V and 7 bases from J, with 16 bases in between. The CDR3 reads CASSEAPGTRGQPQHF. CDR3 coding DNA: TGTGCCAGCAGTGAAGCTCCGGGAACACGAGGGCAGCCCCAGCATTTT. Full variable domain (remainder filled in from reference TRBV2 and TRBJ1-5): EPEVTQTPSHQVTQMGQEVILRCVPISNHLYFYWYRQILGQKVEFLVSFYNNEISEKSEIFDDQFSVERPDGSNFTLKIRSTKLEDSAMYFCASSEAPGTRGQPQHFGDGTRLSIL.

The CDR3 loop is CASSPRTGAPSSNSPLHF. The CDR3, as DNA: TGCGCCAGCAGCCCACGGACAGGGGCACCGTCGTCAAATTCACCCCTCCACTTT. The gene calls are TRBV4-1 and TRBJ1-6; 9 nucleotides align to TRBD1. There are 18 residues in the CDR3. With 4 bases clipped from V and 7 bases from J, the junction kept 14 bases outside the gene matches. Germline V lookup: CDR1 MGHRA, CDR2 YSYEKL.

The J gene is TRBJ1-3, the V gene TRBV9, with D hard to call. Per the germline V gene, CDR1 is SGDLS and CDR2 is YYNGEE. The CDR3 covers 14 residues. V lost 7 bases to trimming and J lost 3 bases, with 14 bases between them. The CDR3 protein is CASSPDIFGNTIYF. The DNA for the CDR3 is TGTGCCAGCTCCCCCGATATCTTTGGAAACACCATATATTTT.

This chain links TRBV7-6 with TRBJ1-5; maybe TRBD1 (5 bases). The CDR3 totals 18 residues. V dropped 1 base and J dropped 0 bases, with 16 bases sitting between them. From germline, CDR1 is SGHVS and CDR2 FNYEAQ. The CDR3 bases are TGTGCCAGCAGCTTAGTGGGGGAGAGAGACTATAGCAATCAGCCCCAGCATTTT. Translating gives CASSLVGERDYSNQPQHF.

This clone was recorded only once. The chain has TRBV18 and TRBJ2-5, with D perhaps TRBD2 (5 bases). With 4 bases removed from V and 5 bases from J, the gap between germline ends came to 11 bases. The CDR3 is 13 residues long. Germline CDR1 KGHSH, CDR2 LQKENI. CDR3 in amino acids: CASSRTSVETQYF. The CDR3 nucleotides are TGTGCCAGCTCACGAACTAGTGTGGAGACCCAGTACTTC.

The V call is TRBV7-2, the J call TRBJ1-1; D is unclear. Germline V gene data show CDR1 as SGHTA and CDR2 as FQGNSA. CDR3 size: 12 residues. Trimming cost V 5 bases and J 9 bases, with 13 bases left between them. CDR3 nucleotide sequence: TGTGCCAGCAGCCGCGATGTAGAGCAAGCTTTCTTT. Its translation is CASSRDVEQAFF.

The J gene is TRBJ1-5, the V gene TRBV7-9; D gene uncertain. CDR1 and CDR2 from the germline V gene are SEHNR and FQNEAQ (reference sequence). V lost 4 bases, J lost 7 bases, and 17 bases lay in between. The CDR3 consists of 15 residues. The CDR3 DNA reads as TGTGCCAGCAGCTCCTCGGGTGCGGGAGTCCAGCCCCAGCATTTT. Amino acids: CASSSSGAGVQPQHF.

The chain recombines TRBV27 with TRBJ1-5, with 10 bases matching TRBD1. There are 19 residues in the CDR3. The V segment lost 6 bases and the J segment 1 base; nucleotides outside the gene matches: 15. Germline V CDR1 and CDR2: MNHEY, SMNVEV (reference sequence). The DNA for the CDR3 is TGTGCCAGCAGCCGGGACAGGACAGGGGGGAATTGGAGCAATCAGCCCCAGCATTTT. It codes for CASSRDRTGGNWSNQPQHF.

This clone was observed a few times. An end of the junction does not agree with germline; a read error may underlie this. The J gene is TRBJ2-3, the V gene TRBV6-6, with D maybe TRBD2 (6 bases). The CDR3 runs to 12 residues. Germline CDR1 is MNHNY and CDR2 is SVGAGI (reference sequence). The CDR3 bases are TGTGCCAGCAAGGCGGGGCCGACGCGATCGGATTTT. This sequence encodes CASKAGPTRSDF.

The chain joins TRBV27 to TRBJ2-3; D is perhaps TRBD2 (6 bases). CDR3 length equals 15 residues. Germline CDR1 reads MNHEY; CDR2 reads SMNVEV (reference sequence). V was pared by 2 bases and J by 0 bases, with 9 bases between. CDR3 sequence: CASSLRRDSTDTQYF. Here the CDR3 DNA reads TGTGCCAGCAGTTTACGGCGGGACAGCACAGATACGCAGTATTTT.

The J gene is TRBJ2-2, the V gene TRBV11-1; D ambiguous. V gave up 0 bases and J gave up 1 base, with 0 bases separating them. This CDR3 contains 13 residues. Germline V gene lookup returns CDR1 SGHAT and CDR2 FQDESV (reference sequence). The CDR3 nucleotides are TGTGCCAGCAGCTTAGCGAACACCGGGGAGCTGTTTTTT. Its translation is CASSLANTGELFF.

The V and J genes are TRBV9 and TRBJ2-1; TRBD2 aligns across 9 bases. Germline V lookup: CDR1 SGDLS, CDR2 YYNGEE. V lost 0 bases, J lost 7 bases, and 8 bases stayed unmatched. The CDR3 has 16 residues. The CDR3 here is CASSVDAGGILNEQFF. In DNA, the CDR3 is TGTGCCAGCAGCGTAGACGCGGGAGGGATCCTAAATGAGCAGTTCTTC.

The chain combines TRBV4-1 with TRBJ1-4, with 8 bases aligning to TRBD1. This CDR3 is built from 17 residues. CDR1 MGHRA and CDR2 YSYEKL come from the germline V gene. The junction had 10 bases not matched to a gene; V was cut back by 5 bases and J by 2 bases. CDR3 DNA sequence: TGCGCCAGCAGCAGTCCCCAGGGGGCGGTGACTAATGAAAAACTGTTTTTT. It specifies CASSSPQGAVTNEKLFF.

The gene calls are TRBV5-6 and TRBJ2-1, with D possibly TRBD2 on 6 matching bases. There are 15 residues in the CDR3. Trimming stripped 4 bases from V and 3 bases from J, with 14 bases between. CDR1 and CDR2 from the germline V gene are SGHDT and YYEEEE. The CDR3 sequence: CASSPTAGLYNEQFF. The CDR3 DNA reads TGTGCCAGCAGCCCGACAGCGGGCCTCTACAATGAGCAGTTCTTC.

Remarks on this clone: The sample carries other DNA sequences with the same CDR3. The CDR3 reads CASSYSGATNEKLFF. Written as DNA, the CDR3 is TGTGCCAGCAGTTACTCGGGGGCAACTAATGAAAAACTGTTTTTT. This rearrangement joins TRBV6-5 to TRBJ1-4; maybe TRBD1 (5 bases). Per germline, CDR1 MNHEY and CDR2 SVGAGI. The CDR3 covers 15 residues. V was trimmed by 0 bases and J by 0 bases, leaving 5 bases between them.